Below, 32 T cell receptor beta chains from the same sample are listed, as sequenced in a study of blood T cell repertoires in COVID-19. Clones were sequenced by immunoSEQ multiplex PCR, and TCRdb holds only the in-frame ones, with some missing. Of 380,000 or so clones listed, 89% are singletons. Specimen: peripheral blood. These receptors were collected from a man aged 35 to 55 with acute or convalescent COVID-19.

The V gene is TRBV23-1, the J gene TRBJ2-2; 9 bases line up with TRBD1. TRBV23-1 is identified as an open reading frame with a role that is uncertain. The CDR3 is 16 amino acids. Trimming at V came to 3 bases and at J to 1 base, leaving 3 bases not matched to a gene. In DNA form, the CDR3 reads TGCGCCAGCAGTCAGCTGACAGGGGGGAACACCGGGGAGCTGTTTTTT. Translated: CASSQLTGGNTGELFF.

This clone has only one observation. This rearrangement joins TRBV9 to TRBJ2-5; TRBD2 matches at 8 bases. V shed 1 base, J shed 0 bases, and the junction held 5 bases outside the gene matches. The germline gives CDR1 SGDLS, CDR2 YYNGEE. The CDR3 contains 16 residues. CDR3 sequence (DNA): TGTGCCAGCAGCGTAAAAGGCGGGGGGTACCAAGAGACCCAGTACTTC. It yields the protein CASSVKGGGYQETQYF.

The V and J genes are TRBV7-9 and TRBJ2-3; 12 nucleotides match TRBD2. Trimming took 5 bases from V and 4 from J; bases not matched to a gene: 7. In germline, CDR1 is SEHNR, CDR2 FQNEAQ (reference sequence). The CDR3 runs to 16 residues. The CDR3, as DNA: TGTGCCAGCAGCCCCCCCGGACTAGCGGGATCAGATACGCAGTATTTT. The encoded protein is CASSPPGLAGSDTQYF.

The V and J genes are TRBV5-1 and TRBJ1-2; D gene ambiguous. CDR3 length: 13 amino acids. Germline CDR1 SGHRS, CDR2 YFSETQ. Trimming pared 0 bases from V and 5 bases from J, leaving 8 bases between. This CDR3 is CASSLESFYGYTF. The DNA of the CDR3 is TGCGCCAGCAGCTTGGAGAGCTTTTATGGCTACACCTTC.

The gene calls are TRBV28 and TRBJ1-4; no clear D gene. Germline lookup yields CDR1 MDHEN and CDR2 SYDVKM. The CDR3 contains 13 residues. The V end was cut by 3 bases, the J end by 6 bases, with 8 bases between. CDR3 coding DNA: TGTGCCAGCAGTTTCAGGTGGGATGAAAAACTGTTTTTT. It specifies CASSFRWDEKLFF.

As to this clone: At one end, the junction sequence differs from germline, possibly due to a read error. The CDR3 region is CASRDRDRESQDF. The CDR3 bases are TGCGCCAGCAGGGACCGGGACAGGGAGAGCCAAGACTTC. The chain is built from TRBV10-2 and TRBJ2-7, with 9 nucleotides matching TRBD1. The CDR3 sequence is 13 residues long. The germline gives CDR1 WSHSY, CDR2 SAAADI.

The rearrangement uses TRBV15 and TRBJ1-1; unclear D gene. The V end lost 2 bases, the J end lost 8 bases, and 12 bases lay between the germline ends. This CDR3 is built from 13 residues. Looked up from germline, CDR1 is LNHNV and CDR2 is YYDKDF (reference sequence). CDR3 nucleotides: TGTGCCACCAGCAGACGGGCGGGTGGAGAAGCTTTCTTT. Residues: CATSRRAGGEAFF. Full variable domain (outside the CDR3, taken from reference TRBV15 and TRBJ1-1): DAMVIQNPRYQVTQFGKPVTLSCSQTLNHNVMYWYQQKSSQAPKLLFHYYDKDFNNEADTPDNFQSRRPNTSFCFLDIRSPGLGDTAMYLCATSRRAGGEAFFGQGTRLTVV.

The chain carries TRBV7-3 and TRBJ2-1; TRBD2 might be the D (5 bases). The CDR3 covers 14 residues. The germline gives CDR1 SGHTA, CDR2 FQGTGA. Trimming took 3 bases from V and 3 from J, leaving 9 bases between them. CDR3 DNA: TGTGCCAGCAGCTTCTCGGGGTACTACAATGAGCAGTTCTTC. This codes for CASSFSGYYNEQFF.

This clone occurred a few times. The rearrangement links TRBV21-1 to TRBJ1-1; the table assigns TRBD1, which was not confirmed against the DNA. TRBV21-1 is designated a pseudogene. This CDR3 region has 15 residues. The CDR3 loop reads CASRKRQGSDTEAFF. The DNA for the CDR3 is TGTGCCAGCAGAAAACGACAGGGAAGTGACACTGAAGCTTTCTTT.

V usage is TRBV30 and J usage is TRBJ1-2; no clear D. Germline CDR1 and CDR2: GTSNPN and SVGIG (reference sequence). The V end was cut by 3 bases, the J end by 3 bases, with 11 bases between. This CDR3 region has 13 residues. Here the CDR3 reads CAWSPGLDYGYTF. DNA for the CDR3: TGTGCCTGGAGCCCAGGCCTCGACTATGGCTACACCTTC.

This chain connects TRBV7-9 to TRBJ1-4, with D unresolved. The V gene lost 0 bases and the J gene lost 8 bases, with 7 bases spanning the gap. Germline CDR1 and CDR2: SEHNR and FQNEAQ (reference sequence). This CDR3 has 13 amino acids. The CDR3: CASSLAGWEKLFF. The CDR3 bases are TGTGCCAGCAGCTTAGCGGGCTGGGAAAAACTGTTTTTT.

The chain has TRBV25-1 and TRBJ2-1; 10 nucleotides line up with TRBD1. V shed 6 bases and J 10 bases; nucleotides not matched to a gene: 12. CDR3 length: 15 residues. Germline assignment: CDR1 MGHDK and CDR2 SYGVNS. CDR3 in DNA: TGTGCCAGCAGCGCCCCGGGACAGGGGTTCAGGGAGCAGTTCTTC. It yields the protein CASSAPGQGFREQFF.

The chain couples TRBV11-2 to TRBJ1-5; D is ambiguous. Germline V gene sequence: CDR1 SGHAT, CDR2 FQNNGV. V shed 3 bases and J shed 4 bases, with 4 bases lying between them. The CDR3 covers 12 residues. CDR3 bases: TGTGCCAGCAGCTTCCAGAATCAGCCCCAGCATTTT. Translated, it gives CASSFQNQPQHF.

The chain carries TRBV5-1 and TRBJ2-7; D is perhaps TRBD1 (6 bases). The CDR3 has 15 amino acids. Germline V CDR1 and CDR2: SGHRS, YFSETQ. V was cut by 2 bases and J by 0 bases, with 12 bases left in between. The CDR3 DNA is TGCGCCAGCAGCTTACAGGGCCTTAGCTCCTACGAGCAGTACTTC. This encodes CASSLQGLSSYEQYF.

The chain uses TRBV5-1 and TRBJ2-4; TRBD1 might be the D (5 bases). This CDR3 has 18 residues. V was pared by 0 bases and J by 0 bases, with 16 bases between. Germline V CDR1 and CDR2: SGHRS, YFSETQ. The CDR3 nucleotides are TGCGCCAGCAGCTTGGGACAGCTCGGACCGCTAGCCAAAAACATTCAGTACTTC. Translation gives CASSLGQLGPLAKNIQYF.

This chain uses TRBV9 with TRBJ2-2, with no clear D. Germline CDR1 SGDLS, CDR2 YYNGEE. Trimming removed 2 bases at V and 3 bases at J, with 5 bases between. The CDR3 consists of 13 residues. The CDR3 loop reads CASSVEDTGELFF. For the CDR3, the DNA is TGTGCCAGCAGCGTCGAGGACACCGGGGAGCTGTTTTTT.

This clone turned up a few times. CDR3 sequence reads: CASSPGQGHSNYGYTF. In DNA form, the CDR3 reads TGCGCCAGCAGCCCTGGACAGGGACATTCTAACTATGGCTACACCTTC. J is TRBJ1-2 and V is TRBV5-1, with 8 bases matching TRBD1. Losses at the gene ends were 4 bases for V and 0 bases for J; bases not matched to a gene: 8. The CDR3 is 16 residues long. Germline lookup yields CDR1 SGHRS and CDR2 YFSETQ. Filled out from reference TRBV5-1 and TRBJ1-2, the complete variable domain reads KAGVTQTPRYLIKTRGQQVTLSCSPISGHRSVSWYQQTPGQGLQFLFEYFSETQRNKGNFPGRFSGRQFSNSRSEMNVSTLELGDSALYLCASSPGQGHSNYGYTFGSGTRLTVV.

This rearrangement joins TRBV3-1 (or the pseudogene TRBV3-2) to TRBJ2-7; 11 positions match TRBD2. The CDR3 covers 15 residues. Germline assignment: CDR1 LGHDT and CDR2 YNNKEL (reference sequence). The trim removed 4 bases at V and 5 bases at J, leaving 7 bases unmatched. Here the CDR3 DNA reads TGTGCCAGCAGCCCCCAACTAGCGGGAGTGAACGAGCAGTACTTC. It translates to CASSPQLAGVNEQYF.

V is TRBV9 and J is TRBJ2-3, with 9 bases aligning to TRBD2. V lost 0 bases, J lost 4 bases, and 6 bases stayed unmatched. Germline assignment: CDR1 SGDLS and CDR2 YYNGEE. The CDR3 totals 16 residues. CDR3 sequence: CASSVGGGARADTQYF. DNA of the CDR3: TGTGCCAGCAGCGTAGGCGGGGGGGCTAGGGCAGATACGCAGTATTTT.

V is TRBV6-1 and J is TRBJ1-4, with unresolved D. The CDR3 spans 15 residues. The ends were cut back, 3 bases at V and 7 bases at J, with 15 bases in the middle. Germline CDR1 reads MNHNS; CDR2 reads SASEGT. As DNA, the CDR3 is TGTGCCAGCAGTGAGGAGGGCGGTGTTAGTGAAAAACTGTTTTTT. Its translation: CASSEEGGVSEKLFF.

This clone was seen just once. The same CDR3 arises from other DNA sequences in this sample as well. The chain recombines TRBV2 with TRBJ2-5; D uncertain. This CDR3 is 13 amino acids long. Germline assignment: CDR1 SNHLY and CDR2 FYNNEI. V dropped 4 bases and J dropped 2 bases, with 8 bases sitting between them. CDR3 nucleotides: TGTGCCAGCAGTGTGGTCCGGCAAGAGACCCAGTACTTC. Amino acid sequence: CASSVVRQETQYF.

This rearrangement joins TRBV15 to TRBJ1-6, with D possibly matching TRBD1 (6 bases). There are 14 residues in the CDR3. Germline V gives CDR1 LNHNV, CDR2 YYDKDF (reference sequence). The V gene lost 0 bases and the J gene lost 10 bases, with 10 bases spanning the gap. The CDR3 sequence: CATSREKGGSPLHF. The CDR3 bases are TGTGCCACCAGCAGAGAGAAAGGGGGATCACCCCTCCACTTT.

The chain combines TRBV28 with TRBJ2-1; 7 bases align to TRBD1. CDR3 length equals 15 residues. V was pared by 8 bases and J by 6 bases, with 13 bases of the junction left unmatched. Germline-derived CDR1 and CDR2 are MDHEN and SYDVKM. The CDR3 loop reads CASSTTGEGINEQFF. CDR3 nucleotides: TGTGCCAGCTCTACAACAGGGGAAGGGATCAATGAGCAGTTCTTC.

This clone was detected once. In DNA, the CDR3 is TGTGCCAGCAGTTTATCGGACAGGGGATCTGGAAACACCATATATTTT. This translates into CASSLSDRGSGNTIYF. The chain is built from TRBV28 and TRBJ1-3, with 9 bases aligning to TRBD1. After removal of 1 base from V and 1 base from J, the junction contained 2 bases not matched to a gene. CDR1 is MDHEN, CDR2 SYDVKM, per germline. The CDR3 has 16 amino acids.

V and J are TRBV6-5 and TRBJ2-5; D is unclear. Trimming left V 0 bases short and J 0 bases short, with 5 bases between. Germline CDR1 MNHEY, CDR2 SVGAGI. This CDR3 comprises 14 residues. DNA for the CDR3: TGTGCCAGCAGTTACTCGCGGTACCAAGAGACCCAGTACTTC. As protein: CASSYSRYQETQYF.

The gene calls are TRBV7-2 and TRBJ2-5; 8 positions match TRBD2. V was pared by 5 bases and J by 5 bases, with 7 bases of the junction left unmatched. Per germline, CDR1 SGHTA and CDR2 FQGNSA. The CDR3 has 14 amino acids. In DNA form, the CDR3 reads TGTGCCAGCAGCATCGGGGGGGCCACGGAGACCCAGTACTTC. Protein: CASSIGGATETQYF.

The rearrangement links TRBV30 to TRBJ2-7; D unresolved. This CDR3 contains 11 residues. The V gene lost 5 bases and the J gene lost 4 bases, with 9 bases spanning the gap. Germline assignment: CDR1 GTSNPN and CDR2 SVGIG (reference sequence). CDR3 protein: CAWRLGYEQYF. The CDR3 nucleotides are TGTGCCTGGCGCCTCGGGTACGAGCAGTACTTC.

This chain links TRBV15 with TRBJ2-7; TRBD1 matches 10 bases. Trimming took 1 base from V and 4 from J; bases not matched to a gene: 1. Germline CDR1 and CDR2: LNHNV and YYDKDF (reference sequence). This CDR3 comprises 14 residues. In nucleotides, the CDR3 is TGTGCCACCAGCAGAGTGGACAGGGGGTACGAGCAGTACTTC. Translated, it gives CATSRVDRGYEQYF.

V usage is TRBV5-5 and J usage is TRBJ2-7; D not resolved. V was shortened by 4 bases and J by 0 bases, with 8 bases between the two germline ends. Germline assignment: CDR1 SGHKS and CDR2 YYEKEE (reference sequence). The CDR3 has 13 residues. The CDR3 reads CASSSLSSYEQYF. The CDR3 DNA reads TGTGCCAGCAGCAGTCTGAGCTCCTACGAGCAGTACTTC.

The gene calls are TRBV27 and TRBJ1-3, with 7 bases matching TRBD1. Germline V gene data show CDR1 as MNHEY and CDR2 as SMNVEV (reference sequence). The CDR3 spans 15 residues. Unmatched junction bases numbered 6, after V lost 3 bases and J lost 4 bases. CDR3 in amino acids: CASSFRGQAGNTIYF. Here the CDR3 DNA reads TGTGCCAGCAGTTTCCGCGGACAGGCGGGAAACACCATATATTTT.

The gene calls are TRBV11-3 and TRBJ2-5, with 7 bases that match TRBD1. The CDR3 has 14 residues. Unmatched junction bases numbered 7, after V lost 4 bases and J lost 5 bases. The germline CDR1 and CDR2 sequences are SGHNT and YENEEA. The DNA of the CDR3 is TGTGCCAGCAGCTCCAGGGGGACGGAGGAGACCCAGTACTTC. As protein: CASSSRGTEETQYF. Supplemented by reference TRBV11-3 and TRBJ2-5, the full variable domain reads EAGVVQSPRYKIIEKKQPVAFWCNPISGHNTLYWYLQNLGQGPELLIRYENEEAVDDSQLPKDRFSAERLKGVDSTLKIQPAELGDSAVYLCASSSRGTEETQYFGPGTRLLVL.

This clone was seen a handful of times. This chain links TRBV11-3 with TRBJ2-2; TRBD1 matches 7 bases. J lost 8 bases, V lost 5 bases, and 8 bases had no gene match. Per the germline V gene, CDR1 is SGHNT and CDR2 is YENEEA. CDR3 length: 14 amino acids. The DNA for the CDR3 is TGTGCCAGCAGCGCCAGACAGGGTCTAGGGGAGCTGTTTTTT. It specifies CASSARQGLGELFF.